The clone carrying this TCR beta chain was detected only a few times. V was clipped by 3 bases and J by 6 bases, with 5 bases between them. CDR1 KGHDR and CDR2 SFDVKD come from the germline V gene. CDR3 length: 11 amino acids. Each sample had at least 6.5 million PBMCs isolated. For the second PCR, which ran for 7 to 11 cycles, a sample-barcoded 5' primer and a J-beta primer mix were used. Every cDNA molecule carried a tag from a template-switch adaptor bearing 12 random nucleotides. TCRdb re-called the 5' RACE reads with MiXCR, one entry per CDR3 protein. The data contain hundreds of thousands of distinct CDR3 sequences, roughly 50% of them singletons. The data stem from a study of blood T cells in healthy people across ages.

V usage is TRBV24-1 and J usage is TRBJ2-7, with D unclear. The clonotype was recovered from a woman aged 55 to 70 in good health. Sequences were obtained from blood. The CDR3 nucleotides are TGTGCCACCAGTGATAGGTTCGAGCAGTACTTC. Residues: CATSDRFEQYF.